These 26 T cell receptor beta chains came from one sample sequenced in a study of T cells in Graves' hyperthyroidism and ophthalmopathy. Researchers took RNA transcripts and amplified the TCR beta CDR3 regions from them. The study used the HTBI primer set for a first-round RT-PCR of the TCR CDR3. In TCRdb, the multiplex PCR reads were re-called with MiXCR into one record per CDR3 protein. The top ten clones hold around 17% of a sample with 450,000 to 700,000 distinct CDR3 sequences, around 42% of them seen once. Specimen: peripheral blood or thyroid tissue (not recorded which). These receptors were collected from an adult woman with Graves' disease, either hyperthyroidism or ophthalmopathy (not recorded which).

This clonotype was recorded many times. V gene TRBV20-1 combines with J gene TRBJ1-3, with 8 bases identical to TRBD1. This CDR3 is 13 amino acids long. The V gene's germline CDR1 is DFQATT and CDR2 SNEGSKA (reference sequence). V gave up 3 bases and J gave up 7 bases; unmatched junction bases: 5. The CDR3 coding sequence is TGCAGTGCTAGGGAGCAGGGGGCTAACACCATATATTTT. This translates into CSAREQGANTIYF.

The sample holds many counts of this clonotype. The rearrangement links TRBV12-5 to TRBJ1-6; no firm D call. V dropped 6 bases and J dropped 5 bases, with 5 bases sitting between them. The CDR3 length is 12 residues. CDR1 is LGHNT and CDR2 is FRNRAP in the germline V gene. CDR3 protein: CASGLDNSPLHF. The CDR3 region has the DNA TGTGCTAGTGGACTAGATAATTCACCCCTCCACTTT.

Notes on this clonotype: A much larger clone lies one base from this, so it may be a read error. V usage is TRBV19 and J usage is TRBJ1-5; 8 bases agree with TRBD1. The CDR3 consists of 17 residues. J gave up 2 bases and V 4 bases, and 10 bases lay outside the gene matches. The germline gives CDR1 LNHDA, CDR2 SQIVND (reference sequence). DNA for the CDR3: TGTGCCAGTAGTACGCGAAGGACAGGGTATGGCAATCAGCCCCAGCATTTT. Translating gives CASSTRRTGYGNQPQHF.

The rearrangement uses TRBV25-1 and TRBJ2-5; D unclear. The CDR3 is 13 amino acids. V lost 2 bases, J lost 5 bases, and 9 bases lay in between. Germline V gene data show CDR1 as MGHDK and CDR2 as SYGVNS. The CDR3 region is CASSEHRSETQYF. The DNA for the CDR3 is TGTGCCAGCAGTGAACACCGGAGTGAGACCCAGTACTTC.

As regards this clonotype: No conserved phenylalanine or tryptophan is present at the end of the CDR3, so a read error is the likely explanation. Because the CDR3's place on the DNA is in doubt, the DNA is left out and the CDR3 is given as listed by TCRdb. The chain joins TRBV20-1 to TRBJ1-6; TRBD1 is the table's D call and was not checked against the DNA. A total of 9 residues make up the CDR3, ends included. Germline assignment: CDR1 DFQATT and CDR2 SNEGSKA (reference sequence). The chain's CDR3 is CSVNLRDRY.

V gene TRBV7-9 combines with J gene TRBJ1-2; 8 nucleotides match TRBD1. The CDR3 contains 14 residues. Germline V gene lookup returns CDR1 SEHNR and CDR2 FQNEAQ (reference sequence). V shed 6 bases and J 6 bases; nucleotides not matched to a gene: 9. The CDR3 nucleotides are TGTGCCAGCAGATTCGACAGGGGAAGAAATGGCTACACCTTC. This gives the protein CASRFDRGRNGYTF.

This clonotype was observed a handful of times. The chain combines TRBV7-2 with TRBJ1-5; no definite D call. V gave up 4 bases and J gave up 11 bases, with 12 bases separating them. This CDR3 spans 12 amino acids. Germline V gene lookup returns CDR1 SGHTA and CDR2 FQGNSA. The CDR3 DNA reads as TGTGCCAGCAGCTACGGGCAAGAGACCCAGCATTTT. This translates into CASSYGQETQHF.

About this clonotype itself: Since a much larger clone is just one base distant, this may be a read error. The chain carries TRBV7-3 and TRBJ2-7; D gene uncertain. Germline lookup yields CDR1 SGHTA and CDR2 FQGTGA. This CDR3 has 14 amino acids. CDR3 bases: TGCGCCAGCAGCCAAGCTCCAGCGACCTACGAGCAGTACTTC. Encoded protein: CASSQAPATYEQYF. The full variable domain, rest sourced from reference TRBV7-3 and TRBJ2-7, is GAGVSQTPSNKVTEKGKYVELRCDPISGHTALYWYRQSLGQGPEFLIYFQGTGAADDSGLPNDRFFAVRPEGSVSTLKIQRTERGDSAVYLCASSQAPATYEQYFGPGTRLTVT.

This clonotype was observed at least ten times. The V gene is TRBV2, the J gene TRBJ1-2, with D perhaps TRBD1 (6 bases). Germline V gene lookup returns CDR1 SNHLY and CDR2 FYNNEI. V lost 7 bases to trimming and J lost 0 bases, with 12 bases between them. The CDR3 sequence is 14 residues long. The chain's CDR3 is CASKVGGPNYGYTF. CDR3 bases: TGTGCCAGCAAGGTTGGGGGCCCTAACTATGGCTACACCTTC. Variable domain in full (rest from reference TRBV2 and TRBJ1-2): EPEVTQTPSHQVTQMGQEVILRCVPISNHLYFYWYRQILGQKVEFLVSFYNNEISEKSEIFDDQFSVERPDGSNFTLKIRSTKLEDSAMYFCASKVGGPNYGYTFGSGTRLTVV.

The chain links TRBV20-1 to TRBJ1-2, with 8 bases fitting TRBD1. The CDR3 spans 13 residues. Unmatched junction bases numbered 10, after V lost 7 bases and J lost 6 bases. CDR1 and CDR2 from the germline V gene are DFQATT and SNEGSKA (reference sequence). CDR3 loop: CSGLLQGVDGYTF. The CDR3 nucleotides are TGCAGTGGTCTTCTACAGGGGGTTGATGGCTACACCTTC.

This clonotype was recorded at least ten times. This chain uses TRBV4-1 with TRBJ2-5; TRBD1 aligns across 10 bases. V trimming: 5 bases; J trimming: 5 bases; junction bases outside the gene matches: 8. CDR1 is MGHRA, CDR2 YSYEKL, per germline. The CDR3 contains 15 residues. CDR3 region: CASSSRQGAFETQYF. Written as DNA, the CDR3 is TGCGCCAGCAGCTCCCGACAGGGGGCGTTTGAGACCCAGTACTTC.

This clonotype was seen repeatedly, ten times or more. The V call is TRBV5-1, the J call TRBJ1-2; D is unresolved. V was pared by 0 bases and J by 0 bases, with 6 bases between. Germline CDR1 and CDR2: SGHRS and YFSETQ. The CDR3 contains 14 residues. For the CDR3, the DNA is TGCGCCAGCAGCTTGGATGTGGCTAACTATGGCTACACCTTC. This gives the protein CASSLDVANYGYTF.

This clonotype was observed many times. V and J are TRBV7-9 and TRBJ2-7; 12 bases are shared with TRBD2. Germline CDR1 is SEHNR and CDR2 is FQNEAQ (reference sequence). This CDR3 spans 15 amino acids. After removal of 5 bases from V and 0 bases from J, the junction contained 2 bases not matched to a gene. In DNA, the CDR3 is TGTGCCAGCAGCCCGGGACTAGCGGGCTCCTACGAGCAGTACTTC. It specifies CASSPGLAGSYEQYF.

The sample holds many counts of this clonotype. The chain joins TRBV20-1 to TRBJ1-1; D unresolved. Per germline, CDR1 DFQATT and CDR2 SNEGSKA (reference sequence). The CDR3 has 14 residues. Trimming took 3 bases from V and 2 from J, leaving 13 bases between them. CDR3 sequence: CSAREAGRNTEAFF. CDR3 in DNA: TGCAGTGCTAGGGAAGCTGGCAGAAACACTGAAGCTTTCTTT.

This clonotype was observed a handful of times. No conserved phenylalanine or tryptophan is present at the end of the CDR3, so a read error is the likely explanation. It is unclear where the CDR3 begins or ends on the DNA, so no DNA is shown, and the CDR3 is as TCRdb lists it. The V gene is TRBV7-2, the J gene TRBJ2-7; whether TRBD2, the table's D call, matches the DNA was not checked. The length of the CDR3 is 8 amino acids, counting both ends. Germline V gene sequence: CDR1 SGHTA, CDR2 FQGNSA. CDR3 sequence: CASTGGGS.

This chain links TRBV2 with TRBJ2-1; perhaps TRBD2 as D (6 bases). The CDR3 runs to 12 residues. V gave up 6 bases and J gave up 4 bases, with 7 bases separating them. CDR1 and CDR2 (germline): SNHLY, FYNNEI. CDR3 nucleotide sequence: TGTGCCAGCAGAGGGACTTACAATGAGCAGTTCTTC. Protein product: CASRGTYNEQFF.

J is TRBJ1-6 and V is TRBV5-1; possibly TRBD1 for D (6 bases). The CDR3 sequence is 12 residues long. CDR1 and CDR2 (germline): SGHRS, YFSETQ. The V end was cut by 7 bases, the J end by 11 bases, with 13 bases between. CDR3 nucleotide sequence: TGCGCCAGCCGGACCGAGGGGGCACCCCTCCACTTT. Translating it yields CASRTEGAPLHF.

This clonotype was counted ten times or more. The CDR3 DNA reads TGCGCCAGCAGCTCGGACTGGGAGGGCTACACCTTC. It translates to CASSSDWEGYTF. The chain is built from TRBV5-1 and TRBJ1-2; D is unclear. Germline lookup yields CDR1 SGHRS and CDR2 YFSETQ. V was trimmed by 3 bases and J by 8 bases, leaving 11 bases between them. CDR3 size: 12 residues. Full variable domain (remainder filled in from reference TRBV5-1 and TRBJ1-2): KAGVTQTPRYLIKTRGQQVTLSCSPISGHRSVSWYQQTPGQGLQFLFEYFSETQRNKGNFPGRFSGRQFSNSRSEMNVSTLELGDSALYLCASSSDWEGYTFGSGTRLTVV.

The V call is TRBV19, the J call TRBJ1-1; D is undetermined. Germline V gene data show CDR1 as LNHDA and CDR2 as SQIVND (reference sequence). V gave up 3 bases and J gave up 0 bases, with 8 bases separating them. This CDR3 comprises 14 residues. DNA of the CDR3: TGTGCCAGTAGTATTGCGGGGATGAACACTGAAGCTTTCTTT. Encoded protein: CASSIAGMNTEAFF.

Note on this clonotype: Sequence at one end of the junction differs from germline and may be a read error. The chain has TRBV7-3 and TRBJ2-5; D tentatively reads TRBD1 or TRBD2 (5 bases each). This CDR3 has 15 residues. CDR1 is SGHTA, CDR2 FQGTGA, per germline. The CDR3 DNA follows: TGTGCTAGCAGCTTATCGGGGCCTGCCGGGGAGACCCAGTACTTC. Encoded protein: CASSLSGPAGETQYF.

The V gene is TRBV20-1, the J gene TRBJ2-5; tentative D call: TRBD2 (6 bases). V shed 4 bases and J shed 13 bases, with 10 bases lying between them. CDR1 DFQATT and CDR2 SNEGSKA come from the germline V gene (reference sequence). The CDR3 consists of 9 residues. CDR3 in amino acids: CSATRGGYF. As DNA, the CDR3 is TGCAGTGCTACCCGGGGAGGGTACTTC.

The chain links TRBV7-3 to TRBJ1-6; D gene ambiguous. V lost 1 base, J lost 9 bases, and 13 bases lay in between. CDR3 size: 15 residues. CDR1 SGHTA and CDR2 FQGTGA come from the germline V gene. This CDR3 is CASSLSPIDGSPLHF. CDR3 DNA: TGTGCCAGCAGCTTAAGTCCTATAGATGGTTCACCCCTCCACTTT.

Here the CDR3 reads CASYLGQGHQPQHF. The CDR3 bases are TGTGCCAGCTATTTAGGTCAGGGACATCAGCCCCAGCATTTT. The rearrangement links TRBV6-1 to TRBJ1-5; perhaps TRBD1 as D (5 bases). The CDR3 covers 14 residues. The germline V gene encodes CDR1 MNHNS and CDR2 SASEGT. V was clipped by 8 bases and J by 5 bases, with 16 bases between them.

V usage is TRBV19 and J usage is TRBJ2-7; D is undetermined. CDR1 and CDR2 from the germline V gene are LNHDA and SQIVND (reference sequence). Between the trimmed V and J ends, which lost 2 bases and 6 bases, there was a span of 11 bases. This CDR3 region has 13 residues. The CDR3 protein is CASSIQARGEQYF. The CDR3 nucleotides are TGTGCCAGTAGTATACAAGCCCGCGGCGAGCAGTACTTC.

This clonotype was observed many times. The CDR3 is CASSLEGTLGTEAFF. The CDR3, as DNA: TGTGCCAGCAGCTTAGAAGGTACACTCGGGACTGAAGCTTTCTTT. This chain uses TRBV7-2 with TRBJ1-1; D is ambiguous. This CDR3 has 15 residues. Trimming shortened V by 1 base and J by 5 bases, and 14 bases separated the two germline ends. Germline V lookup: CDR1 SGHTA, CDR2 FQGNSA.

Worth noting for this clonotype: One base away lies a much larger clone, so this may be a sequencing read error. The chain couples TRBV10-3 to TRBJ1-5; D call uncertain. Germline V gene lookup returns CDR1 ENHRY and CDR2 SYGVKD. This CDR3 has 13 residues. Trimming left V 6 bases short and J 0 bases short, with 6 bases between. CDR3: CAISAVSNQPQHF. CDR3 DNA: TGTGCCATCAGCGCGGTTAGCAATCAGCCCCAGCATTTT.